Listed below are T cell receptor beta chains from one sample, sequenced in a study of radiotherapy plus CTLA-4 blockade in lung cancer. Measured with immunoSEQ multiplex PCR; TCRdb has only the in-frame clones, and not every one. The data hold 81,000 or so clones, with over 75% observed a single time. Source: peripheral blood, taken from a patient treated with radiotherapy plus ipilimumab. The receptor source for this set is a human donor with non-small cell lung cancer that progressed on radiotherapy plus ipilimumab. The CDR3 runs from the conserved cysteine through the conserved F or W. Fields, in order: D gene, V gene, J gene, clone size, CDR3 length, CDR3 DNA, CDR3 protein. D genes are given only for firm matches. Expanded clones get a size class; other rows say once, few or many, or leave the size out.

>.|TRBV9|TRBJ2-7|.|16
TGTGCCAGCAGCGTAGAAGGGGGTGCTCATGTTAACGAGCAGTACTTC
CASSVEGGAHVNEQYF
>TRBD1|TRBV2|TRBJ1-5|.|15
TGTGCCAGCAGCGAACAGGGGGGGACCAATCAGCCCCAGCATTTT
CASSEQGGTNQPQHF
>.|TRBV7-2|TRBJ1-3|.|17
TGTGCCAGCAGCGGGGGGCCGGGGGCCCCCTCTGGAAACACCATATATTTT
CASSGGPGAPSGNTIYF
>.|TRBV5-4|TRBJ2-5|once|15
TGTGCCAGCAGCTTGGCCGGGGCAGGGAGGGAGACCCAGTACTTC
CASSLAGAGRETQYF
>.|TRBV19|TRBJ1-5|.|16
TGTGCCAGTAGTATGCGGTCCAGCAGTGGCAATCAGCCCCAGCATTTT
CASSMRSSSGNQPQHF
>TRBD2|TRBV4-1|TRBJ2-7|.|15
TGCGCCAGCAGCCCCGCGGGGAGGGGCGCTTACGAGCAGTACTTC
CASSPAGRGAYEQYF
>.|TRBV11-2|TRBJ1-3|once|14
TGTGCCAGCAGCTTAGCAGGGACTGGAAACACCATATATTTT
CASSLAGTGNTIYF
>.|TRBV28|TRBJ1-4|few|12
TGTGCCAGCAGGGGGCTGGGAGAAAAACTGTTTTTT
CASRGLGEKLFF
>.|TRBV11-2|TRBJ1-2|.|14
TGTGCCAGCAGCTTAGGCAGGGAAAACTATGGCTACACCTTC
CASSLGRENYGYTF
>.|TRBV25-1|TRBJ1-2|.|15
TGTGCCAGCAGTGAATACATGGGGCAGGACTATGGCTACACCTTC
CASSEYMGQDYGYTF
>.|TRBV5-1|TRBJ2-5|.|14
TGCGCCAGCAGCTTGGATTCCCCGCGTGAAGCCCAGTACTTC
CASSLDSPREAQYF
>.|TRBV27|TRBJ1-4|.|17
TGTGCCAGCGCGCGCTGGGGGAACCCACGTATTAATGAAAAACTGTTTTTT
CASARWGNPRINEKLFF
>TRBD2|TRBV6-1|TRBJ2-2|.|15
TGTGCCAGCAGAGGACTAGCGGGGGGGCCCAGGGAGCTGTTTTTT
CASRGLAGGPRELFF